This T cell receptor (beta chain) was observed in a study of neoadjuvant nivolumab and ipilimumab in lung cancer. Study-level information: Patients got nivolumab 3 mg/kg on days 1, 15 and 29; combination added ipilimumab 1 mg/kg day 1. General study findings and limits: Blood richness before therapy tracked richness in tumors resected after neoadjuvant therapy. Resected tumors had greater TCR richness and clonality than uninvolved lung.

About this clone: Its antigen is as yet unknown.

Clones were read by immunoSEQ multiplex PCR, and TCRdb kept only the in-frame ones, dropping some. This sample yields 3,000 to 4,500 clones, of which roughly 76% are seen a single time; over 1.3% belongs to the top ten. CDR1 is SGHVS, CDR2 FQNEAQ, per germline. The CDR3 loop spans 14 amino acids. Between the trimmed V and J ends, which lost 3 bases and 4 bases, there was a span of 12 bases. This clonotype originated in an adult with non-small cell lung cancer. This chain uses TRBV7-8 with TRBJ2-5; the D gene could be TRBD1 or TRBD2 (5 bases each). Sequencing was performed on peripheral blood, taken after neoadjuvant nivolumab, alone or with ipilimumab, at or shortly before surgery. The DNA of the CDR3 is TGTGCCAGCAGCTTCGGACAACTAGGAGAGACCCAGTACTTC. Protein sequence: CASSFGQLGETQYF.